The clone carrying this T cell receptor beta chain has just a few counts. As yet, its antigen is unknown. This record belongs to a study of beta chain features in type 1 diabetes. Background on the study: The study examined around 98,000,000 sorted cells across all samples.

General observations from the study: Compared to healthy donors, patients appeared to have naive, central memory and Treg TCRB repertoires that were more alike. In cDNA sequencing, cells with high TCR expression could be over-represented. PCR might pick shorter templates more often, in the same way for patients and controls. Across all four CD4+ subsets, people with type 1 diabetes showed modestly shorter TCRB CDR3s.

Since all of the isolated RNA was reverse transcribed, expressed TCRB transcripts were what got sequenced. Repertoires were generated with immunoSEQ multiplex PCR, while TCRdb's copy carries only in-frame clones and drops some. Seen here are about 150,000 clones, less than 15% observed once, and the top ten hold 1% to 1.5%. CDR3 length equals 14 residues. The germline V and J ends were trimmed by 0 bases and 9 bases, with 13 bases remaining between them. Germline V gene lookup returns CDR1 SGDLS and CDR2 YYNGEE. The sample taken for sequencing was central memory CD4+ T cells from blood. The chain recombines TRBV9 with TRBJ2-1; possibly TRBD1 or TRBD2 for D (5 bases each). This sequence was found in a man younger than 35 with type 1 diabetes. CDR3: CASSVDGAGREQFF. CDR3 nucleotide sequence: TGTGCCAGCAGCGTAGACGGGGCCGGGCGTGAGCAGTTCTTC.